Presented here are 22 T cell receptor beta chains from one specimen sequenced in a study of response to subunit inactivated influenza vaccine. MiXCR, applied by TCRdb to the RT-PCR reads, yields one record per CDR3 protein. The sample records 800,000 or so distinct CDR3 sequences, over 20% being singletons. The sample in question was PBMCs from blood, obtained about 5 days after vaccination. All receptors derive from a man in his fifties or sixties who received an inactivated influenza vaccine.

The chain employs TRBV7-2 and TRBJ1-2; TRBD1 is a possible D gene (5 bases). CDR3 length: 15 amino acids. V lost 1 base, J lost 3 bases, and 12 bases lay in between. The germline gives CDR1 SGHTA, CDR2 FQGNSA. The CDR3 nucleotides read TGTGCCAGCAGCTTAGATGGCAGGGTATACTATGGCTACACCTTC. This gives the protein CASSLDGRVYYGYTF.

This clonotype was observed a handful of times. This chain joins TRBV11-2 and TRBJ1-1; D is uncertain. The CDR3 runs 14 residues. Germline-derived CDR1 and CDR2 are SGHAT and FQNNGV. The germline V and J ends were trimmed by 0 bases and 3 bases, with 8 bases remaining between them. CDR3 amino acids: CASSLDLGYTEAFF. The CDR3 DNA sequence: TGTGCCAGCAGCTTAGATCTGGGCTACACTGAAGCTTTCTTT.

The gene calls are TRBV11-2 and TRBJ2-7; TRBD2 is a possible D gene (5 bases). The V and J ends lost 5 bases and 2 bases respectively, with 10 bases between them. Looked up from germline, CDR1 is SGHAT and CDR2 is FQNNGV. CDR3 length: 13 residues. CDR3 in DNA: TGTGCCAGCAGCGACTACCAGCCCTACGAGCAGTACTTC. Amino acids: CASSDYQPYEQYF.

This clonotype was recorded once. The chain has TRBV29-1 and TRBJ1-1, with 7 positions matching TRBD1. The CDR3 length is 12 residues. Trimming cost V 6 bases and J 4 bases; bases outside gene matches: 5. Germline V lookup: CDR1 SQVTM, CDR2 ANQGSEA. CDR3 sequence reads: CSVRQGSTEAFF. In DNA form, the CDR3 reads TGCAGCGTGAGACAGGGTAGCACTGAAGCTTTCTTT.

This clonotype was observed a few times. J is TRBJ2-5 and V is TRBV19; D is unclear. CDR3 length: 16 amino acids. With 1 base removed from V and 5 bases from J, the gap between germline ends came to 17 bases. Germline-derived CDR1 and CDR2 are LNHDA and SQIVND (reference sequence). CDR3 nucleotide sequence: TGTGCCAGTAGTATAGTGGCAGGACCCCTGGGGGAGACCCAGTACTTC. Translated: CASSIVAGPLGETQYF.

This chain joins TRBV20-1 and TRBJ2-7; TRBD1 agrees at 8 bases. The trim removed 1 base at V and 3 bases at J, leaving 8 bases unmatched. CDR3 length equals 15 residues. Germline CDR1 DFQATT, CDR2 SNEGSKA (reference sequence). CDR3 coding DNA: TGCAGTGCTAGAGGGAAGACAGGGGAAAACTACGAGCAGTACTTC. It is translated as CSARGKTGENYEQYF.

The chain employs TRBV4-2 and TRBJ1-2, with 9 bases fitting TRBD1. The CDR3 spans 14 residues. Germline V gene data show CDR1 as LGHNA and CDR2 as YNFKEQ. V dropped 4 bases and J dropped 3; count of bases not matched to a gene: 3. In nucleotides, the CDR3 is TGTGCCAGCAGCCCGGGACAGGGTCACTATGGCTACACCTTC. It is translated as CASSPGQGHYGYTF.

There are a few counts of this clonotype. The genes are TRBV7-9 and TRBJ2-2; 9 nucleotides agree with TRBD2. Looked up from germline, CDR1 is SEHNR and CDR2 is FQNEAQ (reference sequence). The CDR3 runs 16 residues. The junction had 10 bases not matched to a gene; V was cut back by 5 bases and J by 6 bases. CDR3 amino acids: CASSVQAGGNPGELFF. CDR3 in DNA: TGTGCCAGCAGCGTCCAAGCGGGAGGTAACCCCGGGGAGCTGTTTTTT.

The rearrangement links TRBV20-1 to TRBJ1-2, with 7 bases fitting TRBD1. The ends lost 0 bases at V and 0 bases at J; junction bases unmatched: 4. This CDR3 is 15 amino acids long. Germline V gene sequence: CDR1 DFQATT, CDR2 SNEGSKA (reference sequence). CDR3 in DNA: TGCAGTGCTAGAGACGCGGGACAGTCTAACTATGGCTACACCTTC. Amino acids: CSARDAGQSNYGYTF.

Only a few counts were recorded for this clonotype. The chain combines TRBV7-9 with TRBJ2-3; no clear D. CDR1 is SEHNR and CDR2 is FQNEAQ in the germline V gene (reference sequence). The CDR3 has 15 residues. Trimming pared 5 bases from V and 0 bases from J, leaving 12 bases between. The CDR3 loop reads CASSNHWRSTDTQYF. In nucleotides, the CDR3 is TGTGCCAGCAGCAACCACTGGCGTAGCACAGATACGCAGTATTTT.

The V call is TRBV11-2, the J call TRBJ2-1; D might be TRBD2 (7 bases). The CDR3 contains 17 residues. Trimming left V 5 bases short and J 6 bases short, with 23 bases between. CDR1 and CDR2 from the germline V gene are SGHAT and FQNNGV. This chain's CDR3 is CASSPTLGGAGLNEQFF. The CDR3 DNA follows: TGTGCCAGCAGCCCCACCTTGGGGGGGGCCGGCCTCAATGAGCAGTTCTTC. The full variable domain, its missing parts supplied by reference TRBV11-2 and TRBJ2-1, is EAGVAQSPRYKIIEKRQSVAFWCNPISGHATLYWYQQILGQGPKLLIQFQNNGVVDDSQLPKDRFSAERLKGVDSTLKIQPAKLEDSAVYLCASSPTLGGAGLNEQFFGPGTRLTVL.

The chain couples TRBV20-1 to TRBJ2-1, with 14 bases identical to TRBD2. V gave up 5 bases and J gave up 6 bases; unmatched junction bases: 6. The CDR3 contains 15 residues. Germline values: CDR1 DFQATT, CDR2 SNEGSKA (reference sequence). The CDR3 region is CSADSGTSGSNEQFF. DNA of the CDR3: TGCAGTGCTGACTCCGGGACTAGCGGGAGCAATGAGCAGTTCTTC.

This sequence joins TRBV25-1 and TRBJ2-4; 14 bases align to TRBD2. The CDR3 sequence is 17 residues long. The V and J ends lost 2 bases and 9 bases, in that order; junction bases with no gene match: 9. The V gene's germline CDR1 is MGHDK and CDR2 SYGVNS. CDR3 nucleotide sequence: TGTGCCAGCAGTGAACAAGGGACTAGCGGGAGCATGGGCATTCAGTACTTC. Translation gives CASSEQGTSGSMGIQYF.

V gene TRBV6-4 combines with J gene TRBJ1-1, with D unclear. CDR1 MRHNA and CDR2 SNTAGT come from the germline V gene. This CDR3 is 15 amino acids long. Between the trimmed V and J ends, which lost 7 bases and 2 bases, there was a span of 17 bases. The CDR3, as DNA: TGTGCCAGCAATATCGACTCGTCGGTAAACACTGAAGCTTTCTTT. It is translated as CASNIDSSVNTEAFF.

The rearrangement joins TRBV10-3 to TRBJ2-2; 7 nucleotides agree with TRBD2. The CDR3 runs 16 residues. V shed 5 bases, J shed 5 bases, and the junction held 11 bases outside the gene matches. Germline V gene sequence: CDR1 ENHRY, CDR2 SYGVKD. CDR3 sequence: CAISPSGAGGTGELFF. The CDR3 nucleotides are TGTGCCATCAGTCCAAGCGGGGCAGGAGGGACCGGGGAGCTGTTTTTT.

This clonotype was recorded a few times. The chain links TRBV5-1 to TRBJ1-2; no firm D call. V lost 3 bases and J 8 bases, leaving 17 bases between the germline ends. Germline lookup yields CDR1 SGHRS and CDR2 YFSETQ. This CDR3 is 14 amino acids long. CDR3 DNA sequence: TGCGCCAGCAGCTCCGTCCTCGGACCGGGGGGCTACACCTTC. This codes for CASSSVLGPGGYTF.

This chain joins TRBV15 and TRBJ2-1; the match to TRBD2 covers 7 bases. Germline values: CDR1 LNHNV, CDR2 YYDKDF (reference sequence). The CDR3 loop spans 15 amino acids. V was clipped by 2 bases and J by 12 bases; unmatched bases: 13. CDR3 sequence: CATSRSGTNPMGQFF. In nucleotides, the CDR3 is TGTGCCACCAGCAGATCCGGGACTAACCCGATGGGGCAGTTCTTC.

The gene calls are TRBV5-5 and TRBJ2-5; perhaps D is TRBD1 or TRBD2 (7 bases each). Germline CDR1 and CDR2: SGHKS and YYEKEE (reference sequence). The CDR3 totals 15 residues. The V end lost 5 bases, the J end lost 2 bases, and 16 bases lay between the germline ends. CDR3 residues: CASSSYRGGQETQYF. The CDR3, as DNA: TGTGCCAGCAGTTCCTACAGGGGAGGGCAAGAGACCCAGTACTTC.

This clonotype has more than one count but fewer than ten. The rearrangement links TRBV12-3 or TRBV12-4 to TRBJ2-7; 10 nucleotides match TRBD2. This CDR3 has 17 amino acids. J gave up 7 bases and V 6 bases, and 18 bases lay outside the gene matches. The CDR3 sequence is CASSPQREGPLSYEQYF. The CDR3 DNA is TGTGCCAGCAGCCCCCAGCGGGAGGGCCCTCTTTCGTATGAGCAGTACTTC.

There are many counts of this clonotype. The genes are TRBV10-2 and TRBJ1-1; D perhaps matches TRBD1 (5 bases). CDR3 length: 18 residues. CDR1 and CDR2 from the germline V gene are WSHSY and SAAADI. Trimming left V 0 bases short and J 3 bases short, with 20 bases between. The CDR3 region is CASSESTVGGVSDTEAFF. The CDR3 nucleotides read TGCGCCAGCAGTGAGTCGACAGTCGGAGGGGTCTCGGACACTGAAGCTTTCTTT.

This clonotype came up a few times. V usage is TRBV4-2 and J usage is TRBJ2-7; D possibly corresponds to TRBD2 (5 bases). The V end was cut by 2 bases, the J end by 2 bases, with 7 bases between. Germline V CDR1 and CDR2: LGHNA, YNFKEQ. The CDR3 has 13 residues. The CDR3 sequence: CASSQTRAYEQYF. CDR3 coding DNA: TGTGCCAGCAGCCAAACTAGGGCCTACGAGCAGTACTTC.

This clonotype was observed at least ten times. The chain carries TRBV6-5 and TRBJ1-4; D gene ambiguous. The CDR3 extends over 14 amino acids. Germline CDR1 is MNHEY and CDR2 is SVGAGI. V lost 4 bases, J lost 0 bases, and 6 bases lay in between. In DNA, the CDR3 is TGTGCCAGCAGTTCGCCAGCAACTAATGAAAAACTGTTTTTT. It encodes CASSSPATNEKLFF.